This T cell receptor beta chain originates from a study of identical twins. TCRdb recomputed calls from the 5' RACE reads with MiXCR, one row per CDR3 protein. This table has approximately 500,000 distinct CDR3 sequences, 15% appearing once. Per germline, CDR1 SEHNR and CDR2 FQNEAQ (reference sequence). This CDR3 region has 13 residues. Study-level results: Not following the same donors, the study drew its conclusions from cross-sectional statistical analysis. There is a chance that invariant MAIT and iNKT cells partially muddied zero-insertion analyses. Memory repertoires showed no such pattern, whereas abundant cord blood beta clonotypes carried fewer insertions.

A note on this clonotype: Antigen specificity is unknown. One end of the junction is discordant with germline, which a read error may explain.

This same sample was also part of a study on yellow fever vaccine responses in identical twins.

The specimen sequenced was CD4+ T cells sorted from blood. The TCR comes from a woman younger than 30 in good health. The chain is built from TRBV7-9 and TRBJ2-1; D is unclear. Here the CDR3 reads CVSSTSSYNEQFF. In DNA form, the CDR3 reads TGTGTCAGCAGCACAAGCTCCTACAATGAGCAGTTCTTC.